This T cell receptor (beta chain) is drawn from a study of blood T cell repertoires in COVID-19 (dated by TCRdb to 2020 to 2022). Regarding the research as a whole: Samples from collaborators originated in the United States, Italy and Spain and spanned both the acute and convalescent phases of COVID-19. Sample metadata almost always included a de-identified subject ID, COVID-19 status, age in years and sex. The dataset comprised deeply sampled blood TCRbeta repertoires from subjects exposed to, actively infected with, or recovered from COVID-19. Where HLA class I and class II types were available, the types were taken from metadata supplied by the sample provider, not from assay-based typing. The samples were drawn from two sources: the first 160 participants of the ongoing ImmuneRACE study, and fewer than 1,500 subjects contributed by 6 global collaborators. The prospective study material was composed of cDNA or gDNA derived from T cells, B-cell-depleted T cells, or PBMCs. The repertoires were made available in a free public database intended to serve as a resource for research on the immune response to SARS-CoV-2.

Each collaborating institution followed its own protocols to collect whole blood in K2EDTA tubes. For TCRbeta analysis, collaborators shipped samples in one of three forms: frozen whole blood, isolated PBMCs, or DNA extracted from either of those sample types. Broader findings and caveats from the paper: Clinical and demographic metadata were provided uncurated, with the amount varying by source and participant.

This clone was seen a few times. The target of this receptor is not known. No clone much larger than this one lies a single base away; base qualities are absent. TCRbeta CDR3 regions were amplified from genomic DNA using the immunoSEQ Assay, a bias-controlled multiplex PCR. Per the authors' processing: The number of nucleated cells in each sample was estimated from the amplification of reference gene primers within the assay. To quantify the absolute abundance of each unique TCRbeta CDR3 rearrangement, sequence reads were collapsed and filtered. For each sample, productive Simpson clonality was calculated as the square root of Simpson's diversity index across productive rearrangements. The table comes from immuneACCESS by way of TCRdb, which keeps in-frame sequences with V and J called. Part of the clones is missing from these tables; in studies checked, under half for an unresolved V gene and the rest for unknown reasons. That table furnishes V, J and clone size, whereas the DNA furnished D and trimming. Across this sample there are around 100,000 clones, with more than 80% seen only once. The top ten constitute about 24% of the sample.

CDR1 LGHDT and CDR2 YNNKEL are derived from the germline V gene (reference sequence). Here V drops 4 bases and J drops 10 bases, and the junction holds 8 bases not matched to any gene. Measured from the cysteine to the phenylalanine, the CDR3 is 13 residues long. Only the CDR3 DNA is retained, 39 bases long and in frame from the first base. This clonotype was sampled from a human donor in a cohort sampled during active COVID-19. The rearrangement combines TRBV3-1 (or the pseudogene TRBV3-2) with TRBJ2-3; 7 bases in the middle match TRBD1. Specimen: peripheral blood. The CDR3 here reads CASSRQQGLSQYF. The bases are TGTGCCAGCAGCCGACAACAGGGGTTGTCGCAGTATTTT.